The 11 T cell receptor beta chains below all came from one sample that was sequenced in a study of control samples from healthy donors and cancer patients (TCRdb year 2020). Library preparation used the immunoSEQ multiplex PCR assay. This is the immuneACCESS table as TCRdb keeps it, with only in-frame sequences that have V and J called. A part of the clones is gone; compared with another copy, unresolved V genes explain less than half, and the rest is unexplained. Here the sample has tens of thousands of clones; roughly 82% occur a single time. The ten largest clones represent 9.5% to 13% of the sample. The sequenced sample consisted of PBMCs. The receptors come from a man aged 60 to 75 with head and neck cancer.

The CDR3 coding sequence is TGTGCCAGCAGGGAGCAGGGTAATAGCAATCAGCCCCAGCATTTT. Protein sequence: CASREQGNSNQPQHF. J is TRBJ1-5 and V is TRBV6-4; tentative D call: TRBD1 (5 bases). V was shortened by 6 bases and J by 0 bases, with 12 bases between the two germline ends. This CDR3 is built from 15 residues. Germline V gives CDR1 MRHNA, CDR2 SNTAGT.

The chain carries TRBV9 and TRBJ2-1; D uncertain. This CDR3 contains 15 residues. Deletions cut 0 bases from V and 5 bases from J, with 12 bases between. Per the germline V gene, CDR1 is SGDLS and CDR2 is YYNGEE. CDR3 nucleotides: TGTGCCAGCAGCGTAGGGCCCCAGGTACACAATGAGCAGTTCTTC. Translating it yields CASSVGPQVHNEQFF.

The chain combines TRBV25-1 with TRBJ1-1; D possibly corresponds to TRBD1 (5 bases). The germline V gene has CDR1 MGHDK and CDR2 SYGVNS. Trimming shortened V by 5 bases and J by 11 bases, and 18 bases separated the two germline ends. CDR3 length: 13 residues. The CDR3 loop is CASSPGYRQSAFF. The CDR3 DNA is TGTGCCAGCAGTCCAGGGTACCGACAATCGGCTTTCTTT.

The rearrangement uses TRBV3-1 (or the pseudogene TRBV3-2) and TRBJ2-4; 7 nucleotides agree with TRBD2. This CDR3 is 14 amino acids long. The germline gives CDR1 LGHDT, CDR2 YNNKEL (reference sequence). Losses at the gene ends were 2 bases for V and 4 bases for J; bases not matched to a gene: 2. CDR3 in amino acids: CASSQTSAKNIQYF. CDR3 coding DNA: TGTGCCAGCAGCCAAACTAGCGCAAAAAACATTCAGTACTTC.

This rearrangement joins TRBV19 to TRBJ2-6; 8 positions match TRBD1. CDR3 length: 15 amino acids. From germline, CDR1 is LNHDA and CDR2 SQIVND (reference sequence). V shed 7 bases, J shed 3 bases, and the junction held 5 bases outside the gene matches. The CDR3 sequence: CASTGGNFGANVLTF. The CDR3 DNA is TGTGCCAGTACAGGGGGCAATTTTGGGGCCAACGTCCTGACTTTC.

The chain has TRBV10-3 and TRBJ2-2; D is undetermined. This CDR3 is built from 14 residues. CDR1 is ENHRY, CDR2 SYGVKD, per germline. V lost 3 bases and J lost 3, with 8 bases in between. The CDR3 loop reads CAISDRLYTGELFF. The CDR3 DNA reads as TGTGCCATCAGTGACAGGCTCTACACCGGGGAGCTGTTTTTT.

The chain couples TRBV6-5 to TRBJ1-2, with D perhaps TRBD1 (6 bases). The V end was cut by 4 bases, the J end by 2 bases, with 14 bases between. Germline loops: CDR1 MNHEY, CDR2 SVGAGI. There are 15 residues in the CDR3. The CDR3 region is CASSSPGGVNYGYTF. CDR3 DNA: TGTGCCAGCAGTTCCCCCGGGGGCGTAAACTATGGCTACACCTTC.

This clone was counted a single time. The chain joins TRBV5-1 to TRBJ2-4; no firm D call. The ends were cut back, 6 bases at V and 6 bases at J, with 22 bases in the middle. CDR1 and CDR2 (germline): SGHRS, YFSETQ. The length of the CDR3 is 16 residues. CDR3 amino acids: CASTPGEAGFGNIQYF. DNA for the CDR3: TGCGCCAGCACACCCGGCGAGGCTGGGTTCGGAAACATTCAGTACTTC.

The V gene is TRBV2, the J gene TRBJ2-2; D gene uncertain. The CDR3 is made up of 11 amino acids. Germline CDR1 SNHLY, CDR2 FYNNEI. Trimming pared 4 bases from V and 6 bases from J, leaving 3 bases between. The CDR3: CASSVSGELFF. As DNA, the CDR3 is TGTGCCAGCAGTGTTTCCGGGGAGCTGTTTTTT.

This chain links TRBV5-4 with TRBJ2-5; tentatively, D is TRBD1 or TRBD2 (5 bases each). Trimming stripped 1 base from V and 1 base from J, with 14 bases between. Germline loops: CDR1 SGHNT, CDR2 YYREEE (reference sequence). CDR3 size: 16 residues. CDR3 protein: CASSLMGTGGQETQYF. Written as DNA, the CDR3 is TGTGCCAGCAGCTTGATGGGGACGGGCGGCCAAGAGACCCAGTACTTC.

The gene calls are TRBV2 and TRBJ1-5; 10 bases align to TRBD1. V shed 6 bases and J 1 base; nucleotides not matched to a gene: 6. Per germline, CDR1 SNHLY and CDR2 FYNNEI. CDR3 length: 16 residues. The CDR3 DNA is TGTGCCAGCAGACAGGGACAGGGGATAAGCAATCAGCCCCAGCATTTT. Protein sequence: CASRQGQGISNQPQHF. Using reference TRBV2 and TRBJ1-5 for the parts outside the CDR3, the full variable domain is EPEVTQTPSHQVTQMGQEVILRCVPISNHLYFYWYRQILGQKVEFLVSFYNNEISEKSEIFDDQFSVERPDGSNFTLKIRSTKLEDSAMYFCASRQGQGISNQPQHFGDGTRLSIL.